The 16 T cell receptor beta chains given below trace back to one sample, sequenced in a study of blood T cell repertoires in COVID-19. Data came from immunoSEQ multiplex PCR; TCRdb stores just in-frame clones and leaves some out. The table lists hundreds of thousands of clones, 90% of them singletons. Sequencing was carried out using peripheral blood. These receptors all stem from a woman in her thirties or forties with COVID-19, enrolled during active disease.

The J gene is TRBJ1-5, the V gene TRBV28, with D uncertain. Germline V gives CDR1 MDHEN, CDR2 SYDVKM. The CDR3 consists of 14 residues. The ends were cut back, 4 bases at V and 0 bases at J, with 7 bases in the middle. This CDR3 reads CASSSLFSNQPQHF. The DNA for the CDR3 is TGTGCCAGCAGTTCCCTTTTTAGCAATCAGCCCCAGCATTTT.

The V gene is TRBV3-1 (or the pseudogene TRBV3-2), the J gene TRBJ2-7; possible D gene TRBD2, 6 bases. The V and J ends lost 1 base and 0 bases respectively, with 16 bases between them. CDR1 and CDR2 from the germline V gene are LGHDT and YNNKEL (reference sequence). The CDR3 has 17 amino acids. The CDR3 region is CASSQVRERRGSYEQYF. The CDR3 nucleotides are TGTGCCAGCAGCCAAGTACGTGAGAGGCGGGGCTCCTACGAGCAGTACTTC.

The CDR3 coding sequence is TGTGCCAGCAGTCCTTGGGGGACAGCTAACTACGAGCAGTACTTC. Translation: CASSPWGTANYEQYF. The genes are TRBV28 and TRBJ2-7; 7 bases are a match to TRBD1. Trimming cost V 5 bases and J 3 bases; bases outside gene matches: 10. The CDR3 contains 15 residues. The germline V gene encodes CDR1 MDHEN and CDR2 SYDVKM.

V and J are TRBV4-1 and TRBJ2-7; TRBD1 might be the D (6 bases). CDR1 and CDR2 from the germline V gene are MGHRA and YSYEKL. V dropped 1 base and J dropped 4 bases, with 17 bases sitting between them. The CDR3 covers 16 residues. The CDR3 DNA follows: TGCGCCAGCAGCCAAGTTTCGGTCAGGGGCTCTTACGAGCAGTACTTC. Translated: CASSQVSVRGSYEQYF.

The chain carries TRBV12-5 and TRBJ1-1, with a weak D call TRBD1 (5 bases). CDR1 is LGHNT and CDR2 is FRNRAP in the germline V gene. Deletions cut 3 bases from V and 1 base from J, with 9 bases between. The CDR3 is 14 residues long. The chain's CDR3 is CASGFRGGNTEAFF. The CDR3 nucleotides read TGTGCTAGTGGTTTCCGGGGGGGGAACACTGAAGCTTTCTTT.

The chain employs TRBV19 and TRBJ1-3, with TRBD1 matching 7 bases. This CDR3 is 15 amino acids long. V lost 6 bases and J lost 0; bases outside the gene matches: 5. Germline lookup yields CDR1 LNHDA and CDR2 SQIVND (reference sequence). The CDR3 spells CASRQGERSGNTIYF. The CDR3 DNA is TGTGCCAGTAGGCAGGGGGAGCGCTCTGGAAACACCATATATTTT. The whole variable domain, remainder taken from reference TRBV19 and TRBJ1-3, is DGGITQSPKYLFRKEGQNVTLSCEQNLNHDAMYWYRQDPGQGLRLIYYSQIVNDFQKGDIAEGYSVSREKKESFPLTVTSAQKNPTAFYLCASRQGERSGNTIYFGEGSWLTVV.

The genes are TRBV21-1 and TRBJ1-4; the table calls TRBD1, which could not be checked here. TRBV21-1 is labeled a pseudogene. This CDR3 contains 17 residues. The CDR3 DNA reads TGTGCCAGCAGTTTTGGACATCACTGGGGAACTAATGAAAAACTGTTTTTT. Amino acid sequence: CASSFGHHWGTNEKLFF.

This clone was seen a single time. This chain connects TRBV27 to TRBJ2-7, with D possibly TRBD1 on 6 matching bases. Germline CDR1 reads MNHEY; CDR2 reads SMNVEV (reference sequence). V was trimmed by 5 bases and J by 5 bases, leaving 19 bases between them. The CDR3 is 15 amino acids. The CDR3 is CASSGLPGHPNEQYF. The CDR3 nucleotides are TGTGCCAGCAGTGGGCTCCCGGGACACCCCAACGAGCAGTACTTC.

The chain links TRBV7-9 to TRBJ1-2; D gene uncertain. The CDR3 is 15 amino acids. Per germline, CDR1 SEHNR and CDR2 FQNEAQ (reference sequence). V was pared by 0 bases and J by 3 bases, with 11 bases between. CDR3 amino acids: CASSLAFPLDYGYTF. For the CDR3, the DNA is TGTGCCAGCAGCTTAGCGTTCCCGTTAGACTATGGCTACACCTTC.

This chain connects TRBV10-3 to TRBJ2-1; the match to TRBD2 covers 11 bases. In germline, CDR1 is ENHRY, CDR2 SYGVKD. The CDR3 spans 18 residues. V shed 5 bases, J shed 0 bases, and the junction held 9 bases outside the gene matches. The CDR3 is CAISSSSGGRSSYNEQFF. The CDR3 coding sequence is TGTGCCATCAGTTCCTCTAGCGGGGGGCGGAGCTCCTACAATGAGCAGTTCTTC.

This clone was seen once. This chain links TRBV11-1 with TRBJ2-2; no definite D call. This CDR3 is 14 amino acids long. CDR1 and CDR2 (germline): SGHAT, FQDESV (reference sequence). V was pared by 5 bases and J by 0 bases, with 7 bases between. CDR3 coding DNA: TGTGCCAGCAGCCCAGAACCGAACACCGGGGAGCTGTTTTTT. This sequence encodes CASSPEPNTGELFF.

The chain couples TRBV9 to TRBJ2-5; TRBD2 agrees at 9 bases. The CDR3 has 16 amino acids. V was clipped by 2 bases and J by 1 base; unmatched bases: 6. Per the germline V gene, CDR1 is SGDLS and CDR2 is YYNGEE. The CDR3 coding sequence is TGTGCCAGCAGCGTCTTAGCGGGGGAGTCCCAAGAGACCCAGTACTTC. This translates into CASSVLAGESQETQYF.

The chain employs TRBV28 and TRBJ2-1; D might be TRBD2 (5 bases). The CDR3 extends over 14 amino acids. From germline, CDR1 is MDHEN and CDR2 SYDVKM. The ends were cut back, 6 bases at V and 4 bases at J, with 13 bases in the middle. The CDR3 DNA reads as TGTGCCAGCAGCCGCCTAGTAGCGTACAATGAGCAGTTCTTC. This translates into CASSRLVAYNEQFF.

V gene TRBV9 combines with J gene TRBJ1-6, with D possibly being TRBD1 (5 bases). The length of the CDR3 is 13 residues. CDR1 SGDLS and CDR2 YYNGEE come from the germline V gene. Trimming took off 3 bases at V and 7 bases at J, with 8 bases between the two ends. The CDR3 region has the DNA TGTGCCAGCAGCGCAGGGTCCAATTCACCCCTCCACTTT. This encodes CASSAGSNSPLHF.

The V gene is TRBV9, the J gene TRBJ2-2; 8 nucleotides align to TRBD2. This CDR3 spans 15 amino acids. The trim removed 3 bases at V and 7 bases at J, leaving 8 bases unmatched. Germline CDR1 is SGDLS and CDR2 is YYNGEE. The CDR3 DNA follows: TGTGCCAGCAGCGCACCCGGGACTAGAATCGGGGAGCTGTTTTTT. Translated: CASSAPGTRIGELFF.

J is TRBJ1-5 and V is TRBV28; tentatively, D is TRBD1 (6 bases). The germline V gene has CDR1 MDHEN and CDR2 SYDVKM. V lost 3 bases and J 3 bases, leaving 12 bases between the germline ends. The CDR3 spans 15 residues. This chain's CDR3 is CASSFRTGPNQPQHF. The DNA for the CDR3 is TGTGCCAGCAGTTTCCGAACAGGGCCCAATCAGCCCCAGCATTTT.